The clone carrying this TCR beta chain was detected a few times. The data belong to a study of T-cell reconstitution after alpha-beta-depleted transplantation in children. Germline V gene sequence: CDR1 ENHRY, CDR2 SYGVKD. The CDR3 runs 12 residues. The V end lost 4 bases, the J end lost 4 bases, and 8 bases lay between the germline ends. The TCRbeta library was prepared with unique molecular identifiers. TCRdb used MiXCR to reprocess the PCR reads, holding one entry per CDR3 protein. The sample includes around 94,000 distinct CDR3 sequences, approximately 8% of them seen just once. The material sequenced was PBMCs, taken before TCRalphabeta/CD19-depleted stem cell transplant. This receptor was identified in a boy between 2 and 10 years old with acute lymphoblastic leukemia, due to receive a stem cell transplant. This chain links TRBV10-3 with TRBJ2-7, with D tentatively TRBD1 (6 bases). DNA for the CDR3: TGTGCCATCAGTGGTCAGGGGTACGAGCAGTACTTC. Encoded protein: CAISGQGYEQYF.